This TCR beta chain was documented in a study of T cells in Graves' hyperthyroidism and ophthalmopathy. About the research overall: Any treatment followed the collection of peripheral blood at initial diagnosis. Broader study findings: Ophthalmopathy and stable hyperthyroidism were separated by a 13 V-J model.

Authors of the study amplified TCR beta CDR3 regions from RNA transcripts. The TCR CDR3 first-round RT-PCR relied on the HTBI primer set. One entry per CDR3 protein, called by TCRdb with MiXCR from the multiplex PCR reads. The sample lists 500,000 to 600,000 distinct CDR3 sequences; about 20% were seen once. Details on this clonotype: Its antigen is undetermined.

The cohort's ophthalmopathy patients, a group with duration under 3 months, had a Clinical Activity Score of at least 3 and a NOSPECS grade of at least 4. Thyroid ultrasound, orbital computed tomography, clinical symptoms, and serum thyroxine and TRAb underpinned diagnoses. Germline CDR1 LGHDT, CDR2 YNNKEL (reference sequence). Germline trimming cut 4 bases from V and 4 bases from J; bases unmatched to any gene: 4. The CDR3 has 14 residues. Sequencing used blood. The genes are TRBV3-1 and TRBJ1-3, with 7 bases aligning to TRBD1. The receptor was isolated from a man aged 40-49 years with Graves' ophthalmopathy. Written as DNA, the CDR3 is TGTGCCAGCAGCCGGAGGGGGCGAGGAAACACCATATATTTT. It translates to CASSRRGRGNTIYF.